A selection of T cell receptor beta chains follows, all from one sample in a study of blood T cell repertoires in COVID-19. Only in-frame clones appear in the TCRdb table, and some are missing; sequencing was by immunoSEQ multiplex PCR. The sample includes fewer than 700,000 clones, around 90% of them seen just once. Sequencing was carried out using peripheral blood. All receptors come from a woman aged 45-65 years with COVID-19, enrolled during active disease. The CDR3 runs from the conserved cysteine through the conserved F or W. A D gene is named only where the DNA matches it firmly. Rows may omit the clone size; those that give it use once, few, many or a size class.

V,D,size,J,CDR3,DNA
TRBV5-1,TRBD1,NA,TRBJ2-3,CASSLVGTDRADTQYF,TGCGCCAGCAGCTTGGTAGGGACAGATCGTGCAGATACGCAGTATTTT
TRBV6-6,NA,NA,TRBJ1-4,CASSRPNREEEKLFF,TGTGCCAGCAGTCGTCCCAACAGGGAAGAGGAAAAACTGTTTTTT
TRBV5-1,NA,NA,TRBJ2-2,CASSPTTLVAGELFF,TGCGCCAGCTCCCCGACTACCCTAGTGGCCGGGGAGCTGTTTTTT
TRBV6-6,NA,NA,TRBJ2-7,CASSYASGTFSYEQYF,TGTGCCAGCAGTTACGCGTCCGGGACATTCTCCTACGAGCAGTACTTC
TRBV3-1/TRBV3-2,TRBD1,NA,TRBJ1-5,CASSQVRGSQPQHF,TGTGCCAGCAGCCAAGTCAGGGGGAGCCAGCCCCAGCATTTT
TRBV28,NA,NA,TRBJ1-4,CASSTGGAEKLFF,TGTGCCAGCAGCACCGGTGGGGCGGAAAAACTGTTTTTT
TRBV4-1,NA,few,TRBJ1-2,CASSQERRGGYGYTF,TGCGCCAGCAGCCAAGAAAGAAGAGGGGGCTATGGCTACACCTTC
TRBV2,TRBD2,NA,TRBJ2-5,CASLVTSGGEETQYF,TGTGCCAGCCTAGTGACTAGCGGGGGGGAAGAGACCCAGTACTTC
TRBV11-2,NA,NA,TRBJ2-7,CASSLGPTVHEQYF,TGTGCCAGCAGCTTAGGGCCGACAGTCCACGAGCAGTACTTC
TRBV20-1,NA,NA,TRBJ1-1,CSARIGQEAFF,TGCAGTGCTAGAATCGGACAGGAAGCTTTCTTT
TRBV9,NA,NA,TRBJ2-1,CASSGRQRLGDEQFF,TGTGCCAGCAGCGGCAGACAGAGACTTGGAGATGAGCAGTTCTTC
TRBV20-1,NA,NA,TRBJ2-3,CSAVDALGGYF,TGCAGTGCGGTCGACGCCCTAGGCGGGTATTTT
TRBV2,NA,NA,TRBJ1-4,CASRDTKINEKLFF,TGTGCCAGCAGGGACACAAAAATTAATGAAAAACTGTTTTTT
TRBV18,NA,NA,TRBJ1-1,CASLRGRDTEAFF,TGTGCCAGCTTACGGGGGAGGGACACTGAAGCTTTCTTT
TRBV29-1,NA,NA,TRBJ1-1,CSARRWVRGNTEAFF,TGCAGCGCGCGACGGTGGGTCAGGGGGAACACTGAAGCTTTCTTT
TRBV5-1,NA,few,TRBJ2-5,CASSLQDQETQYF,TGCGCCAGCAGCTTACAGGACCAAGAGACCCAGTACTTC
TRBV28,NA,NA,TRBJ2-3,CASSRYLGEAQYF,TGTGCCAGCAGTCGATATCTTGGGGAGGCGCAGTATTTT
TRBV19,NA,NA,TRBJ1-1,CASSMGGELTEAFF,TGTGCCAGTAGTATGGGGGGGGAATTGACTGAAGCTTTCTTT
TRBV19,TRBD1,NA,TRBJ1-2,CASSVPGGRRYGYTF,TGTGCCAGTAGTGTTCCAGGGGGCCGTCGCTATGGCTACACCTTC
TRBV4-2,TRBD2,NA,TRBJ2-1,CASSPGLAGGRQFF,TGTGCCAGCAGCCCGGGACTAGCGGGGGGGCGGCAGTTCTTC
TRBV27,NA,NA,TRBJ1-5,CASSQGNQPQHF,TGTGCCAGCAGCCAGGGCAATCAGCCCCAGCATTTT
TRBV2,NA,NA,TRBJ1-1,CASSHNGQPTNTEAFF,TGTGCCAGCAGCCATAACGGACAGCCAACGAACACTGAAGCTTTCTTT
TRBV6-1,TRBD2,NA,TRBJ2-3,CASSVGLAGGTDTQYF,TGTGCCAGCAGTGTCGGGCTAGCGGGGGGCACAGATACGCAGTATTTT
TRBV6-5,NA,NA,TRBJ2-2,CASSYSPSTGELFF,TGTGCCAGCAGTTACTCCCCTTCCACCGGGGAGCTGTTTTTT
TRBV9,TRBD2,NA,TRBJ2-5,CASTWGGSTGETQYF,TGTGCCAGCACCTGGGGAGGGAGCACTGGGGAGACCCAGTACTTC
TRBV9,TRBD1,NA,TRBJ2-7,CASSVVDRGTNEQYF,TGTGCCAGCAGCGTAGTGGACAGGGGGACCAACGAGCAGTACTTC
TRBV10-2,TRBD2,once,TRBJ2-7,CASKDRGGAYEQYF,TGCGCCAGCAAAGATCGCGGGGGGGCGTACGAGCAGTACTTC
TRBV19,TRBD1,NA,TRBJ2-7,CASSMGTGAARYEQYF,TGTGCCAGTAGTATGGGGACAGGGGCAGCGCGGTACGAGCAGTACTTC
TRBV3-1/TRBV3-2,NA,NA,TRBJ1-2,CASSQSGRGDTF,TGTGCCAGCAGCCAGTCGGGGAGAGGCGACACCTTC
TRBV7-9,NA,NA,TRBJ2-7,CASSLVPGGASSYEQYF,TGTGCCAGCAGCTTAGTCCCTGGCGGTGCCAGCTCCTACGAGCAGTACTTC
TRBV7-9,NA,NA,TRBJ1-1,CASSSFLGGNTEAFF,TGTGCCAGCAGCTCCTTCTTGGGGGGGAACACTGAAGCTTTCTTT
TRBV11-2,NA,NA,TRBJ2-3,CASSFSQETDTQYF,TGTGCCAGCAGCTTTTCTCAGGAAACAGATACGCAGTATTTT
TRBV7-3,NA,NA,TRBJ1-6,CASSLGGASYNSPLHF,TGTGCCAGCAGCTTAGGGGGCGCGTCCTATAATTCACCCCTCCACTTT
TRBV18,TRBD1,NA,TRBJ2-6,CASSPNRQGTGANVLTF,TGTGCCAGCTCACCAAATAGACAGGGGACTGGGGCCAACGTCCTGACTTTC
TRBV6-6,TRBD1,NA,TRBJ2-1,CASSPVNDRDRSNEQFF,TGTGCCAGCAGTCCCGTTAACGACCGGGACAGGTCAAACGAGCAGTTCTTC
TRBV5-6,NA,NA,TRBJ1-2,CASSLGGIPGYTF,TGTGCCAGCAGCTTGGGCGGTATCCCTGGCTACACCTTC
TRBV6-6,NA,NA,TRBJ2-2,CASSAYVRNTGELFF,TGTGCCAGCAGTGCTTACGTGCGGAACACCGGGGAGCTGTTTTTT
TRBV15,TRBD1,few,TRBJ1-5,CATSRRGDSKSQPQHF,TGTGCCACCAGCAGAAGGGGGGACAGTAAGAGTCAGCCCCAGCATTTT
TRBV28,TRBD1,NA,TRBJ2-1,CASSFSGQANNEQFF,TGTGCCAGCAGTTTTTCGGGACAGGCTAACAATGAGCAGTTCTTC
TRBV5-1,NA,NA,TRBJ1-1,CASSLVEGTEAFF,TGCGCCAGCAGCTTGGTTGAGGGAACTGAAGCTTTCTTT
TRBV5-1,TRBD2,NA,TRBJ2-3,CASSLAGLAGAARTDTQYF,TGCGCCAGCAGCTTGGCGGGACTAGCGGGGGCGGCGCGCACAGATACGCAGTATTTT
TRBV5-1,NA,NA,TRBJ1-6,CASSRLDSYNSPLHF,TGCGCCAGCAGCCGTCTGGACAGTTATAATTCACCCCTCCACTTT